This T cell receptor beta chain appears in the sequencing data of a study of shared clonotypes between healthy human individuals. Donors comprised healthy HIV-negative adults lacking recent acute infections or vaccinations. The CD4+ fraction was divided into a CD45RA+ naive subset and a CD45RA-negative memory subset. Samples underwent the assay at deep level. The assay was immunoSEQ multiplex PCR, and TCRdb's table has in-frame clones only and misses some. The table lists over 150,000 clones, approximately 70% of them singletons. Germline values: CDR1 SGHDT, CDR2 YYEEEE. V lost 5 bases to trimming and J lost 7 bases; unmatched junction nucleotides: 19. The CDR3 is 17 residues long.

The sequence came from a man aged 25-40 years in good health. This sequence joins TRBV5-6 and TRBJ1-2, with 8 bases aligning to TRBD1. Input material: memory CD4+ T cells sorted from blood. Subset: CD45RA-negative fraction. The DNA of the CDR3 is TGTGCCAGCAGGGCCGCTGGGACAGGTCCTTTGGTGGGTGGCTACACCTTC. The encoded protein is CASRAAGTGPLVGGYTF.